The 9 T cell receptor beta chains presented below share a single source sample, sequenced in a study of cytomegalovirus exposure and HLA in healthy donors. PCR employed 60 Vbeta and 13 Jbeta primers. Measured with immunoSEQ multiplex PCR; TCRdb has only the in-frame clones, and not every one. The profile covers some 150,000 clones, with 75% to 85% appearing a single time and less than 15% taken by the ten largest. The sample taken for sequencing was PBMCs. These receptors were obtained from a woman in her forties or fifties in good health and CMV-seronegative.

The rearrangement uses TRBV21-1 and TRBJ1-1. TRBV21-1 is classified as a pseudogene. This CDR3 contains 17 residues. The CDR3 coding sequence is TGTGCCAGCAGCAAACACGAAATGTGGAGGGAGGACACTGAAGCTTTCTTT. Its translation is CASSKHEMWREDTEAFF.

Concerning this clone: Relative to the germline gene, one junction end is altered; a read error may explain this. The rearrangement links TRBV28 to TRBJ1-2; D unresolved. Germline CDR1 MDHEN, CDR2 SYDVKM. The CDR3 has 12 residues. The chain's CDR3 is CASSTREGRGVF. The CDR3 bases are TGTGCCAGCAGCACCCGAGAAGGGCGGGGAGTCTTC.

This sequence joins TRBV5-6 and TRBJ1-3, with D possibly TRBD1 on 5 matching bases. Trimming cost V 4 bases and J 2 bases, with 16 bases left between them. Germline V gene lookup returns CDR1 SGHDT and CDR2 YYEEEE. CDR3 length: 16 amino acids. CDR3 residues: CASSPSGGRAGNTIYF. The CDR3 nucleotides are TGTGCCAGCAGCCCGTCCGGGGGAAGAGCTGGAAACACCATATATTTT.

V usage is TRBV19 and J usage is TRBJ2-5; 9 bases align to TRBD1. With V trimmed by 6 bases and J by 4 bases, 9 bases remained unmatched. The CDR3 covers 15 residues. Germline V CDR1 and CDR2: LNHDA, SQIVND (reference sequence). The DNA for the CDR3 is TGTGCCAGTAGGGTACAGGGGGCACTATCAGAGACCCAGTACTTC. Translation gives CASRVQGALSETQYF.

CDR3 region: CASNGQANQPQHF. The CDR3 region has the DNA TGTGCCAGCAATGGGCAGGCTAATCAGCCCCAGCATTTT. The V and J genes are TRBV6-6 and TRBJ1-5, with no clear D. V lost 7 bases and J 4 bases, leaving 11 bases between the germline ends. Germline V gene lookup returns CDR1 MNHNY and CDR2 SVGAGI (reference sequence). The CDR3 is made up of 13 amino acids.

This clone is a singleton in its sample. At one end the junction does not follow the germline gene, possibly because of a read error. The J gene is TRBJ2-7, the V gene TRBV7-9; D possibly corresponds to TRBD2 (5 bases). Per germline, CDR1 SEHNR and CDR2 FQNEAQ (reference sequence). The CDR3 is 13 residues long. The CDR3 loop reads CSSSPGNIYEQYF. CDR3 nucleotides: TGTTCCAGCAGCCCGGGGAATATCTACGAGCAGTACTTC.

This clone has more than one count but fewer than ten. The chain uses TRBV13 and TRBJ1-3; D not certain. The CDR3 sequence is 16 residues long. V was cut by 5 bases and J by 0 bases, with 14 bases left in between. Germline CDR1 and CDR2: PRHDT and FYEKMQ (reference sequence). CDR3 in DNA: TGTGCCAGCAGCCGACTCTTGCTCGGCTCTGGAAACACCATATATTTT. Protein sequence: CASSRLLLGSGNTIYF. Supplemented by reference TRBV13 and TRBJ1-3, the full variable domain reads AAGVIQSPRHLIKEKRETATLKCYPIPRHDTVYWYQQGPGQDPQFLISFYEKMQSDKGSIPDRFSAQQFSDYHSELNMSSLELGDSALYFCASSRLLLGSGNTIYFGEGSWLTVV.

CDR3 bases: TGTGCCAGCAGCCAAGGCAGGTGGAACACTGAAGCTTTCTTT. Its protein product is CASSQGRWNTEAFF. The chain uses TRBV14 and TRBJ1-1; D unclear. Per germline, CDR1 SGHDN and CDR2 FVKESK. The CDR3 sequence is 14 residues long. V was trimmed by 1 base and J by 1 base, leaving 7 bases between them.

V and J are TRBV29-1 and TRBJ1-4, with TRBD1 matching 8 bases. V lost 7 bases to trimming and J lost 8 bases; unmatched junction nucleotides: 9. The CDR3 consists of 13 residues. Germline V lookup: CDR1 SQVTM, CDR2 ANQGSEA. The CDR3 DNA reads as TGCAGCGCCGCACGTGACAGGGGCGAAAAACTGTTTTTT. Translating gives CSAARDRGEKLFF.